The source of this T cell receptor beta chain is a study of blood T cell repertoires in COVID-19. At the level of the study: The origin of the acute and convalescent COVID-19 samples was the United States, Italy and Spain.

The V gene's germline CDR1 is SGHAT and CDR2 FQNNGV. The V end was cut by 0 bases, the J end by 2 bases, with 8 bases between. The CDR3 has 15 residues. In the original workflow: Quantification of nucleated cells was approximated via reference gene primer amplification. The method was immunoSEQ multiplex PCR; TCRdb's version includes in-frame clones alone and lacks a portion of them. V and J calls and clone size are those listed in that table; D and trimming were worked out from the DNA. The sample contains roughly 250,000 clones, 85% to 90% of which appear only once. The age range of participants was about 18 to 95 years, with residence in about 25 US areas. Allocation to cohorts depended on clinical history reported by the participants.

This sequence was found in a woman between 45 and 60 years old who had recovered from COVID-19. Sequencing was carried out using PBMCs or T cells enriched from blood (not recorded which). V is TRBV11-2 and J is TRBJ1-3, with D unresolved. This chain's CDR3 is CASSLEGEAGNTIYF. Here the CDR3 DNA reads TGTGCCAGCAGCTTAGAGGGAGAAGCTGGAAACACCATATATTTT.